This record concerns one T cell receptor beta chain sequence. Its antigen is unidentified. A much larger clone lies one base from this, so it may be a read error. This sample is drawn from a study of coeliac disease. Study summary: Coeliac patients had newly diagnosed active disease, refractory type I disease, or gluten-free diet control.

The germline gives CDR1 LGHNA, CDR2 YSLEER. This CDR3 contains 12 residues. General study findings and limits: Intraepithelial and lamina propria fractions were not highly pure. Most TRB amino acid sequences occurred in only one sample.

TCRdb's copy holds only in-frame clones and misses some; the assay was immunoSEQ multiplex PCR. The sample records some 4,000 clones, about 63% being singletons. The receptor comes from a human donor with active celiac disease. This sequence joins TRBV4-3 and TRBJ2-1, with D possibly being TRBD2 (5 bases). Sequenced material: intraepithelial lymphocytes from the gut. The CDR3 DNA reads as TGCGCCGGCAGCCAAGTCGGACTTGAGCAGTTCTTC. It codes for CAGSQVGLEQFF.